This T cell receptor (beta chain) was recorded in a study of metastatic and nonmetastatic thyroid tumors. Study summary: Patients with malignant and benign thyroid disease provided blood and tumor or nodule tissue, whose repertoires were compared.

Per the authors' pipeline: A classifier of distant metastasis in papillary thyroid cancer was built from CDR3 differences (across clinicopathological groups). TCRdb re-called the PCR reads via MiXCR. Here the V and J calls rest on TCRdb's processing, not on the authors' analysis. Of roughly 30,000 clones in the sample, around 15% were seen once. No treatment of any kind had been given to any patient before thyroid surgery. This clone was seen just once. Its specificity is not known. One junction end disagrees with the germline gene, perhaps due to a read error. The CDR3 loop spans 13 amino acids. The V gene's germline CDR1 is MNHNS and CDR2 SASEGT. The study, taken as a whole, reports: Reported TCR beta diversity, measured in blood and tumor, was significantly higher for malignant thyroid tumors than for benign nodules.

The sequenced material came from blood. The sequence derives from a female donor with papillary thyroid cancer or a benign thyroid nodule (not recorded which). Some clones in this sample may be carry-over from other donors' samples. This chain links TRBV6-1 with TRBJ2-5; possible D gene TRBD1, 6 bases. The chain's CDR3 is CASSPTGIQTQYF. CDR3 DNA sequence: TGTGCCAGCAGTCCTACAGGGATTCAGACCCAGTACTTT.